Shown below are 17 T cell receptor beta chains from a single sample sequenced in a study of T cells in Graves' hyperthyroidism and ophthalmopathy. TCR beta CDR3 regions were amplified from RNA transcripts. TCR CDR3 underwent first-round RT-PCR with the HTBI primer set. One entry per CDR3 protein results from TCRdb running MiXCR on the multiplex PCR reads. The table includes some 500,000 distinct CDR3 sequences, 13% to 15% detected once. Sequencing was performed on blood. The receptors come from a young woman with Graves' hyperthyroidism.

The gene calls are TRBV30 and TRBJ1-5, with D hard to call. Germline V gene data show CDR1 as GTSNPN and CDR2 as SVGIG (reference sequence). Trimming shortened V by 2 bases and J by 3 bases, and 14 bases separated the two germline ends. The CDR3 consists of 15 residues. The CDR3 DNA follows: TGTGCCTGGAGTACTACAACAGCCTTCAATCAGCCCCAGCATTTT. Translation: CAWSTTTAFNQPQHF.

This clonotype was observed at least ten times. The rearrangement uses TRBV19 and TRBJ2-5; D may correspond to TRBD1 or TRBD2 (6 bases each). Germline CDR1 reads LNHDA; CDR2 reads SQIVND (reference sequence). V shed 5 bases and J shed 3 bases, with 19 bases lying between them. The CDR3 totals 16 residues. In DNA form, the CDR3 reads TGTGCCAGTAGTCCCCCCCGGGGGCGCAGGAAAGAGACCCAGTACTTC. This encodes CASSPPRGRRKETQYF.

This chain links TRBV20-1 with TRBJ2-5; 9 bases fit TRBD1. CDR1 is DFQATT, CDR2 SNEGSKA, per germline (reference sequence). The CDR3 has 13 residues. V shed 5 bases and J 3 bases; nucleotides not matched to a gene: 4. The CDR3 sequence: CSAPRTGEETQYF. CDR3 DNA: TGCAGTGCTCCCCGGACAGGGGAAGAGACCCAGTACTTC.

The J gene is TRBJ2-1, the V gene TRBV9; D is perhaps TRBD2 (5 bases). Trimming shortened V by 0 bases and J by 4 bases, and 14 bases separated the two germline ends. The CDR3 totals 16 residues. From germline, CDR1 is SGDLS and CDR2 YYNGEE. The CDR3 DNA reads as TGTGCCAGCAGCGTAGGAGGGTACCCCTCTTACAATGAGCAGTTCTTC. Protein sequence: CASSVGGYPSYNEQFF.

This clonotype was seen ten or more times. The chain has TRBV12-3 or TRBV12-4 and TRBJ2-3; D ambiguous. V was cut by 2 bases and J by 2 bases, with 11 bases left in between. The length of the CDR3 is 15 residues. CDR3 coding DNA: TGTGCCAGCAGTTTACCCGGACCACACACAGATACGCAGTATTTT. Residues: CASSLPGPHTDTQYF.

This clonotype was detected only a few times. The J gene is TRBJ2-5, the V gene TRBV20-1; possible D gene TRBD1, 6 bases. With 6 bases removed from V and 1 base from J, the gap between germline ends came to 21 bases. The CDR3 extends over 16 amino acids. CDR1 is DFQATT, CDR2 SNEGSKA, per germline (reference sequence). Here the CDR3 DNA reads TGCAGTGCGACGCCGTCTAGGGGGAGACCCCAAGAGACCCAGTACTTC. Its translation is CSATPSRGRPQETQYF.

In its sample, this clonotype was seen a few times. CDR3 coding DNA: TGTGCCAGCAGCCCCTCCGGGACAGGGTGGACTGAAGCTTTCTTT. Residues: CASSPSGTGWTEAFF. The gene calls are TRBV9 and TRBJ1-1; 9 positions match TRBD1. Germline CDR1 SGDLS, CDR2 YYNGEE. CDR3 length: 15 amino acids. Trimming removed 4 bases from V and 5 bases from J; junction bases left unmatched: 9.

This clonotype occurred many times. The chain combines TRBV12-3 or TRBV12-4 with TRBJ2-2; 8 bases are a match to TRBD1. There are 17 residues in the CDR3. The V gene end was trimmed by 1 base and the J gene end by 5 bases; junction bases not matched to a gene: 9. Here the CDR3 reads CASSLGGRGRGTGELFF. CDR3 coding DNA: TGTGCCAGCAGTTTAGGGGGCAGGGGGCGAGGAACCGGGGAGCTGTTTTTT.

Here the CDR3 DNA reads TGTGCCAGCAGTGAAACGACGGGCCGAGGGGTGAACTATGGCTACACCTTC. Its protein is CASSETTGRGVNYGYTF. This chain joins TRBV6-1 and TRBJ1-2; a weak D match, TRBD1 (5 bases). Per the germline V gene, CDR1 is MNHNS and CDR2 is SASEGT. The length of the CDR3 is 17 residues. V lost 2 bases, J lost 2 bases, and 18 bases lay in between.

This clonotype was found a few times. V gene TRBV5-1 combines with J gene TRBJ2-2; D perhaps matches TRBD2 (5 bases). The germline V gene has CDR1 SGHRS and CDR2 YFSETQ. V was trimmed by 4 bases and J by 1 base, leaving 8 bases between them. The CDR3 is 14 amino acids. In nucleotides, the CDR3 is TGCGCCAGCAGCAAAGGACTGAACACCGGGGAGCTGTTTTTT. Its translation: CASSKGLNTGELFF.

This clonotype was observed many times. V usage is TRBV27 and J usage is TRBJ1-5; no clear D. The length of the CDR3 is 14 residues. Germline assignment: CDR1 MNHEY and CDR2 SMNVEV (reference sequence). Deletions cut 3 bases from V and 4 bases from J, with 10 bases between. This CDR3 is CASSLAARNQPQHF. In DNA form, the CDR3 reads TGTGCCAGCAGTTTGGCGGCAAGAAATCAGCCCCAGCATTTT.

Many counts were recorded for this clonotype. The gene calls are TRBV3-1 and TRBJ2-2, with TRBD1 matching over 7 bases. The ends lost 4 bases at V and 1 base at J; junction bases unmatched: 9. Germline V gene sequence: CDR1 LGHDT, CDR2 YNNKEL (reference sequence). The CDR3 totals 17 residues. The CDR3 spells CASSLVGGAGNTGELFF. The CDR3 DNA reads TGTGCCAGCAGCCTTGTAGGGGGCGCGGGGAACACCGGGGAGCTGTTTTTT.

This clonotype was counted many times. The chain is built from TRBV6-2 or TRBV6-3 and TRBJ1-2; possibly TRBD1 for D (5 bases). Germline CDR1 reads MNHEY; CDR2 reads SVGEGT. V lost 2 bases, J lost 3 bases, and 13 bases lay in between. The CDR3 length is 15 residues. The DNA for the CDR3 is TGTGCCAGCAGTTACCCTCTGGGGACGGACTATGGCTACACCTTC. This gives the protein CASSYPLGTDYGYTF.

The chain carries TRBV2 and TRBJ1-5, with 7 nucleotides matching TRBD1. V shed 8 bases and J 6 bases; nucleotides not matched to a gene: 19. This CDR3 has 17 amino acids. Germline loops: CDR1 SNHLY, CDR2 FYNNEI. CDR3 sequence reads: CASGEVEGARFGQPQHF. CDR3 bases: TGTGCCAGCGGGGAAGTGGAGGGGGCGAGGTTTGGTCAGCCCCAGCATTTT.

CDR3 sequence: CASSQDAGAGNTIYF. DNA of the CDR3: TGTGCCAGCAGCCAAGACGCAGGGGCTGGAAACACCATATATTTT. This sequence joins TRBV4-2 and TRBJ1-3, with a weak D call TRBD1 (6 bases). Germline CDR1 LGHNA, CDR2 YNFKEQ. The CDR3 is 15 amino acids. The ends were cut back, 0 bases at V and 2 bases at J, with 8 bases in the middle.

The rearrangement links TRBV20-1 to TRBJ2-3; 7 nucleotides line up with TRBD1. The ends lost 6 bases at V and 3 bases at J; junction bases unmatched: 15. From germline, CDR1 is DFQATT and CDR2 SNEGSKA (reference sequence). The CDR3 sequence is 16 residues long. The CDR3 protein is CSATRQGELITDTQYF. DNA of the CDR3: TGCAGTGCAACCCGACAGGGCGAGTTGATTACAGATACGCAGTATTTT.

This clonotype was counted ten times or more. The J gene is TRBJ2-7, the V gene TRBV24-1; 9 nucleotides match TRBD2. The CDR3 covers 17 residues. V lost 7 bases, J lost 6 bases, and 18 bases stayed unmatched. Germline V lookup: CDR1 KGHDR, CDR2 SFDVKD. CDR3 amino acids: CATSTPPRPSGIFEQYF. The DNA of the CDR3 is TGTGCCACCAGCACCCCCCCCCGGCCTAGCGGGATCTTCGAGCAGTACTTC.